One T cell receptor (beta chain) is described in this entry. The V gene lost 4 bases and the J gene lost 6 bases, with 7 bases spanning the gap. CDR3 length: 12 residues. Per germline, CDR1 LNHDA and CDR2 SQIVND (reference sequence). This entry comes from a study of control samples from healthy donors and cancer patients. Measured with immunoSEQ multiplex PCR; TCRdb has only the in-frame clones, and not every one. This table holds about 220,000 clones, roughly 94% found once. Sequencing used blood. The TCR comes from a man aged 45-65 years in good health. The J gene is TRBJ2-1, the V gene TRBV19, with a possible D match to TRBD1 (5 bases). The CDR3 protein is CASSSGANEQFF. For the CDR3, the DNA is TGTGCCAGTAGTAGTGGGGCCAATGAGCAGTTCTTC.